What follows are 29 T cell receptor beta chains derived from one specimen sequenced in a study of T cell changes during pregnancy in multiple sclerosis. The protocol was immunoSEQ multiplex PCR, while the TCRdb copy is restricted to in-frame clones and leaves out a portion. The sample carries 13,000 to 15,000 clones, around 86% recorded once. The specimen comprised CD8+ T cells from peripheral blood mononuclear cells, sampled in the first trimester of pregnancy. These receptors were obtained from a female donor with multiple sclerosis, enrolled in a pregnancy study.

V and J are TRBV9 and TRBJ2-2; TRBD1 matches 7 bases. J was trimmed by 4 bases and V by 1 base; bases with no gene match: 7. This CDR3 comprises 16 residues. The germline V gene has CDR1 SGDLS and CDR2 YYNGEE. CDR3 DNA: TGTGCCAGCAGCGTACGGGATAGGGGGCGCACCGGGGAGCTGTTTTTT. As protein: CASSVRDRGRTGELFF.

This chain joins TRBV13 and TRBJ2-7, with TRBD2 identical over 7 bases. CDR3 length: 15 amino acids. The germline V gene encodes CDR1 PRHDT and CDR2 FYEKMQ (reference sequence). Germline trimming cut 6 bases from V and 2 bases from J; bases unmatched to any gene: 10. The CDR3 region is CASRVAGDHPYEQYF. CDR3 DNA sequence: TGTGCCAGCAGAGTAGCGGGCGATCATCCCTACGAGCAGTACTTC.

The CDR3 loop reads CASRLNPTGSQPQHF. CDR3 DNA: TGTGCCAGCAGGTTAAACCCGACAGGGTCCCAGCCCCAGCATTTT. The rearrangement joins TRBV6-1 to TRBJ1-5; TRBD1 matches 7 bases. Germline V CDR1 and CDR2: MNHNS, SASEGT. CDR3 length equals 15 residues. After removal of 6 bases from V and 7 bases from J, the junction contained 12 bases not matched to a gene.

This rearrangement joins TRBV7-9 to TRBJ2-3; 9 bases agree with TRBD2. Germline CDR1 SEHNR, CDR2 FQNEAQ (reference sequence). This CDR3 spans 15 amino acids. Unmatched junction bases numbered 7, after V lost 6 bases and J lost 3 bases. In nucleotides, the CDR3 is TGTGCCAGCAGGTATAGCGGGAGAGGAACAGATACGCAGTATTTT. Its translation: CASRYSGRGTDTQYF.

The chain couples TRBV15 to TRBJ2-3; 7 nucleotides agree with TRBD2. Trimming took 11 bases from V and 2 from J; bases not matched to a gene: 4. The V gene's germline CDR1 is LNHNV and CDR2 YYDKDF (reference sequence). The CDR3 sequence is 12 residues long. CDR3 sequence: CAVRDYTDTQYF. The CDR3 DNA reads as TGTGCCGTACGGGACTACACAGATACGCAGTATTTT.

This clone was recorded only once. The chain joins TRBV9 to TRBJ2-7; 7 nucleotides agree with TRBD1. The CDR3 runs to 14 residues. Germline lookup yields CDR1 SGDLS and CDR2 YYNGEE. With V trimmed by 5 bases and J by 5 bases, 10 bases remained unmatched. The CDR3 bases are TGTGCCAGCAGTTATACAGGGGACACGGACGAGCAGTACTTC. This translates into CASSYTGDTDEQYF.

The rearrangement links TRBV6-1 to TRBJ1-5; D unresolved. CDR3 length: 14 residues. Trimming stripped 3 bases from V and 4 bases from J, with 10 bases between. CDR1 is MNHNS, CDR2 SASEGT, per germline. CDR3 amino acids: CASSDLQVNQPQHF. The CDR3 DNA follows: TGTGCCAGCAGTGATCTCCAGGTTAATCAGCCCCAGCATTTT.

The chain carries TRBV27 and TRBJ2-5; TRBD2 is a possible D gene (6 bases). The CDR3 has 11 amino acids. V was pared by 8 bases and J by 5 bases, with 9 bases between. The germline CDR1 and CDR2 sequences are MNHEY and SMNVEV (reference sequence). The CDR3 DNA reads TGTGCCAGCCGCGGAGGGGAGACCCAGTACTTC. Translation gives CASRGGETQYF.

This chain joins TRBV9 and TRBJ1-3, with 7 bases matching TRBD1. Germline V gives CDR1 SGDLS, CDR2 YYNGEE. The CDR3 extends over 16 amino acids. With V trimmed by 4 bases and J by 0 bases, 7 bases remained unmatched. The CDR3 DNA is TGTGCCAGCAGCCAATCGACAGGGACCTCTGGAAACACCATATATTTT. Translated, it gives CASSQSTGTSGNTIYF.

This chain connects TRBV4-1 to TRBJ2-7, with TRBD2 identical over 8 bases. After removal of 1 base from V and 3 bases from J, the junction contained 11 bases not matched to a gene. The length of the CDR3 is 17 residues. CDR1 MGHRA and CDR2 YSYEKL come from the germline V gene. In DNA, the CDR3 is TGCGCCAGCAGCCAAGGTCTCCAGCGGGAGACCTTCTACGAGCAGTACTTC. It is translated as CASSQGLQRETFYEQYF.

The chain carries TRBV7-8 and TRBJ1-1; D not certain. This CDR3 has 17 amino acids. V gave up 5 bases and J gave up 4 bases, with 23 bases separating them. The germline CDR1 and CDR2 sequences are SGHVS and FQNEAQ. The CDR3: CASSPRHLGREATEAFF. In nucleotides, the CDR3 is TGTGCCAGCAGCCCCCGTCACCTGGGCCGGGAGGCCACTGAAGCTTTCTTT. Full variable domain (remainder filled in from reference TRBV7-8 and TRBJ1-1): GAGVSQSPRYKVAKRGQDVALRCDPISGHVSLFWYQQALGQGPEFLTYFQNEAQLDKSGLPSDRFFAERPEGSVSTLKIQRTQQEDSAVYLCASSPRHLGREATEAFFGQGTRLTVV.

The rearrangement uses TRBV4-1 and TRBJ1-1, with a possible D match to TRBD1 (5 bases). The germline CDR1 and CDR2 sequences are MGHRA and YSYEKL. V was shortened by 1 base and J by 8 bases, with 14 bases between the two germline ends. The CDR3 loop spans 14 amino acids. As DNA, the CDR3 is TGCGCCAGCAGCCAAGGACAGTCCCGGCAGGAAGCTTTCTTT. Translating gives CASSQGQSRQEAFF.

The chain combines TRBV9 with TRBJ2-7; 8 positions match TRBD2. V lost 3 bases, J lost 6 bases, and 14 bases stayed unmatched. The CDR3 covers 16 residues. Germline V gene lookup returns CDR1 SGDLS and CDR2 YYNGEE. CDR3 sequence: CASSAEPGLEAGEQYF. As DNA, the CDR3 is TGTGCCAGCAGCGCCGAACCGGGACTAGAAGCGGGCGAGCAGTACTTC. Based on the CDR3 plus reference TRBV9 and TRBJ2-7, the full variable domain is DSGVTQTPKHLITATGQRVTLRCSPRSGDLSVYWYQQSLDQGLQFLIQYYNGEERAKGNILERFSAQQFPDLHSELNLSSLELGDSALYFCASSAEPGLEAGEQYFGPGTRLTVT.

V gene TRBV6-1 combines with J gene TRBJ1-2; 10 positions match TRBD1. Per the germline V gene, CDR1 is MNHNS and CDR2 is SASEGT. The CDR3 sequence is 16 residues long. J gave up 7 bases and V 0 bases, and 8 bases lay outside the gene matches. Written as DNA, the CDR3 is TGTGCCAGCAGTGAAGCGAGCGACAGGGGGCAATTTGGCTACACCTTC. Protein sequence: CASSEASDRGQFGYTF.

This chain uses TRBV28 with TRBJ2-7; 7 bases are shared with TRBD2. Looked up from germline, CDR1 is MDHEN and CDR2 is SYDVKM. This CDR3 is built from 14 residues. With 5 bases clipped from V and 0 bases from J, the junction kept 4 bases outside the gene matches. CDR3 DNA sequence: TGTGCCAGCAGTCCGGAGCGGGGCTCCTACGAGCAGTACTTC. Translated, it gives CASSPERGSYEQYF.

J is TRBJ2-7 and V is TRBV4-2; 8 positions match TRBD2. Looked up from germline, CDR1 is LGHNA and CDR2 is YNFKEQ. J was trimmed by 1 base and V by 3 bases; bases with no gene match: 11. There are 17 residues in the CDR3. In nucleotides, the CDR3 is TGTGCCAGCAGCCAGGGTTCGGGAGCGGGGGCTTCCTACGAGCAGTACTTC. Translated, it gives CASSQGSGAGASYEQYF.

The chain recombines TRBV28 with TRBJ1-5; D call uncertain. Germline V CDR1 and CDR2: MDHEN, SYDVKM. Deletions cut 2 bases from V and 3 bases from J, with 8 bases between. The CDR3 loop spans 14 amino acids. This CDR3 reads CASSLGGLNQPQHF. CDR3 in DNA: TGTGCCAGCAGTTTAGGCGGCCTCAATCAGCCCCAGCATTTT.

The chain employs TRBV9 and TRBJ2-5; tentative D call: TRBD1 (6 bases). CDR1 is SGDLS, CDR2 YYNGEE, per germline. Trimming stripped 0 bases from V and 0 bases from J, with 12 bases between. The CDR3 has 16 residues. For the CDR3, the DNA is TGTGCCAGCAGCGTAGCGCTGGACAGTAACCAAGAGACCCAGTACTTC. This gives the protein CASSVALDSNQETQYF.

This chain joins TRBV4-1 and TRBJ2-6; possible D gene TRBD2, 5 bases. The CDR3 contains 17 residues. Looked up from germline, CDR1 is MGHRA and CDR2 is YSYEKL. Trimming shortened V by 0 bases and J by 0 bases, and 9 bases separated the two germline ends. CDR3: CASSQESRDSGANVLTF. The CDR3 DNA sequence: TGCGCCAGCAGCCAAGAGTCCCGGGACTCTGGGGCCAACGTCCTGACTTTC.

V and J are TRBV7-9 and TRBJ2-5; D might be TRBD2 (7 bases). V was trimmed by 1 base and J by 5 bases, leaving 11 bases between them. The CDR3 runs 14 residues. Germline V gene sequence: CDR1 SEHNR, CDR2 FQNEAQ (reference sequence). CDR3 loop: CASSLVGGQETQYF. CDR3 sequence (DNA): TGTGCCAGCAGCTTAGTGGGGGGGCAGGAGACCCAGTACTTC.

In nucleotides, the CDR3 is TGCGCCAGCAGCCCCGGAAGGACAACGTATGAGCAGTTCTTC. Residues: CASSPGRTTYEQFF. The V call is TRBV4-1, the J call TRBJ2-1; perhaps TRBD1 as D (5 bases). The ends were cut back, 4 bases at V and 8 bases at J, with 15 bases in the middle. The CDR3 is 14 amino acids. Germline V gene data show CDR1 as MGHRA and CDR2 as YSYEKL.

In this sample, this clone turned up a few times. This chain links TRBV2 with TRBJ1-6, with TRBD1 identical over 7 bases. J lost 6 bases, V lost 1 base, and 9 bases had no gene match. The CDR3 sequence is 17 residues long. From germline, CDR1 is SNHLY and CDR2 FYNNEI. CDR3 sequence: CASSEDQQGRSNSPLHF. The CDR3 nucleotides are TGTGCCAGCAGTGAAGACCAACAGGGGAGGTCTAATTCACCCCTCCACTTT.

The chain couples TRBV5-6 to TRBJ2-2, with 8 positions matching TRBD1. Germline CDR1 reads SGHDT; CDR2 reads YYEEEE. J lost 3 bases, V lost 4 bases, and 11 bases had no gene match. The CDR3 sequence is 17 residues long. CDR3 sequence (DNA): TGTGCCAGCAGCGTGGACAGGGAATCGGGTTACACCGGGGAGCTGTTTTTT. This sequence encodes CASSVDRESGYTGELFF.

The chain has TRBV7-9 and TRBJ1-1, with TRBD1 as a possible D gene (5 bases). The CDR3 runs to 12 residues. Between the trimmed V and J ends, which lost 3 bases and 5 bases, there was a span of 7 bases. From germline, CDR1 is SEHNR and CDR2 FQNEAQ (reference sequence). The CDR3 coding sequence is TGTGCCAGCAGCTTCAGGGTGACTGAAGCTTTCTTT. Translating it yields CASSFRVTEAFF.

The V gene is TRBV7-2, the J gene TRBJ2-1, with D perhaps TRBD2 (6 bases). The CDR3 extends over 15 amino acids. The germline V gene encodes CDR1 SGHTA and CDR2 FQGNSA. Deletions cut 5 bases from V and 5 bases from J, with 16 bases between. The CDR3 DNA sequence: TGTGCCAGCAGCCGCCGGGGGAGGCTAAACAATGAGCAGTTCTTC. This gives the protein CASSRRGRLNNEQFF.

This clone is a singleton in its sample. This sequence joins TRBV7-3 and TRBJ1-1, with D maybe TRBD1 (5 bases). Trimming took 5 bases from V and 0 from J, leaving 22 bases between them. This CDR3 is built from 18 residues. Per germline, CDR1 SGHTA and CDR2 FQGTGA. This chain's CDR3 is CASSHRPAEGNVNTEAFF. Here the CDR3 DNA reads TGTGCCAGCAGCCACCGTCCGGCGGAGGGGAACGTGAACACTGAAGCTTTCTTT.

The gene calls are TRBV7-2 and TRBJ2-1; D is possibly TRBD2 (5 bases). The CDR3 sequence is 13 residues long. The germline V and J ends were trimmed by 3 bases and 5 bases, with 8 bases remaining between them. Germline V gives CDR1 SGHTA, CDR2 FQGNSA. The CDR3 DNA is TGTGCCAGCAGCTTGGCCGGGAACAATGAGCAGTTCTTC. Protein: CASSLAGNNEQFF.

This clone is a singleton in its sample. The chain has TRBV4-1 and TRBJ1-1, with D perhaps TRBD1 (6 bases). This CDR3 has 15 amino acids. Trimming left V 4 bases short and J 3 bases short, with 15 bases between. The V gene's germline CDR1 is MGHRA and CDR2 YSYEKL. CDR3 protein: CASSLLQGKDTEAFF. CDR3 sequence (DNA): TGCGCCAGCAGCCTCCTCCAGGGGAAGGACACTGAAGCTTTCTTT.

The chain has TRBV5-1 and TRBJ1-1, with 12 bases fitting TRBD1. With V trimmed by 0 bases and J by 4 bases, 7 bases remained unmatched. Germline V gene sequence: CDR1 SGHRS, CDR2 YFSETQ. The CDR3 runs 17 residues. As DNA, the CDR3 is TGCGCCAGCAGCTTGGTACCGGGGGACAGGGGGCCCACTGAAGCTTTCTTT. This sequence encodes CASSLVPGDRGPTEAFF.